These T cell receptor beta chains were read from a single sample in a study of T cells in Graves' hyperthyroidism and ophthalmopathy. From the multiplex PCR reads, TCRdb called clonotypes with MiXCR, one entry per CDR3 protein. This repertoire shows hundreds of thousands of distinct CDR3 sequences, around 15% found once; its top ten account for just over 55%. Sequences were obtained from blood. The source of these receptors is a woman aged 55-70 years with Graves' ophthalmopathy. Each CDR3 is given with its conserved first and last residue. The D gene is left open where the match is weak. The size entry is marked missing in some rows and otherwise reads once, few, many or a size class.

J gene: TRBJ2-4; clone size: .; D gene: .; V gene: TRBV18; CDR3 DNA: TGTGCCAGCTCACCCCGGAAGGAGACTAAAAACATTCAGTACTTC; CDR3 protein: CASSPRKETKNIQYF
J gene: TRBJ2-2; clone size: .; D gene: TRBD1; V gene: TRBV5-1; CDR3 DNA: TGCGCCAGCAGACTCAAGGGACAGCTGAACACCGGGGAGCTGTTTTTT; CDR3 protein: CASRLKGQLNTGELFF
J gene: TRBJ2-5; clone size: few; D gene: .; V gene: TRBV5-1; CDR3 DNA: TGCGCCAGCAGCAAGGCAAGCGGACAAGAGGCCCAGTACTTC; CDR3 protein: CASSKASGQEAQYF
J gene: TRBJ1-5; clone size: few; D gene: TRBD1; V gene: TRBV24-1; CDR3 DNA: TGTGCCACCAGTGATCCGGGACAGGGGAATCAGCCCCAGCATTTT; CDR3 protein: CATSDPGQGNQPQHF
J gene: TRBJ1-4; clone size: many; D gene: TRBD1; V gene: TRBV4-3; CDR3 DNA: TGCGCCAGCAGCCAAGATACAGGGGGTAATGAAAAACTGTTTTTT; CDR3 protein: CASSQDTGGNEKLFF
J gene: TRBJ1-5; clone size: few; D gene: .; V gene: TRBV4-1; CDR3 DNA: TGCGCCAGCAGCCAAGAGGGGTATGAGGGTTCCAATCAGCCCCAGCATTTT; CDR3 protein: CASSQEGYEGSNQPQHF
J gene: TRBJ2-5; clone size: many; D gene: TRBD2; V gene: TRBV3-1; CDR3 DNA: TGTGCCAGCAGCCCCAGCGGGACCCGAGAGACCCAGTACTTC; CDR3 protein: CASSPSGTRETQYF
J gene: TRBJ1-3; clone size: many; D gene: .; V gene: TRBV28; CDR3 DNA: TGTGCCAGCAGTTTACAGGGAAGCTCTGGAAACACCATATATTTT; CDR3 protein: CASSLQGSSGNTIYF
J gene: TRBJ2-1; clone size: .; D gene: .; V gene: TRBV5-1; CDR3 DNA: TGCGCCAGCAGCTTGGGACAGGGAGGGCATGAGCAGTTCTTC; CDR3 protein: CASSLGQGGHEQFF
J gene: TRBJ1-4; clone size: few; D gene: TRBD1; V gene: TRBV3-1; CDR3 DNA: TGTGCCAGCAGCCAAGATCCGACAGGGAGGAATAATGAAAAACTGTTTTTT; CDR3 protein: CASSQDPTGRNNEKLFF
J gene: TRBJ2-7; clone size: few; D gene: .; V gene: TRBV19; CDR3 DNA: TGTGCCAGTAGTAAACAGCTAAGCTCCTACGAGCAGTACTTC; CDR3 protein: CASSKQLSSYEQYF
J gene: TRBJ1-2; clone size: .; D gene: TRBD1; V gene: TRBV12-3/TRBV12-4; CDR3 DNA: TGTGCCAGCAGAGAACAGGGGGCGTTCGATGGCTACACCTTC; CDR3 protein: CASREQGAFDGYTF
J gene: TRBJ1-3; clone size: .; D gene: .; V gene: TRBV7-6; CDR3 DNA: TGTGCCAGCAGCCCGAGGGGAGGGTCCTCTGGAAACACCATATATTTT; CDR3 protein: CASSPRGGSSGNTIYF
J gene: TRBJ1-4; clone size: few; D gene: .; V gene: TRBV4-2; CDR3 DNA: TGTGCCAGCAGCCAGAGGGGGAGCACTAATGAAAAACTGTTTTTT; CDR3 protein: CASSQRGSTNEKLFF
J gene: TRBJ2-7; clone size: many; D gene: TRBD2; V gene: TRBV27; CDR3 DNA: TGTGCCAGCCGAGTTGGCGGGAGCACCTACGAGCAGTACTTC; CDR3 protein: CASRVGGSTYEQYF
J gene: TRBJ2-3; clone size: many; D gene: TRBD1; V gene: TRBV5-1; CDR3 DNA: TGCGCCAGCAACACCGGGACAGGGGCGGGAGATACGCAGTATTTT; CDR3 protein: CASNTGTGAGDTQYF
J gene: TRBJ2-2; clone size: .; D gene: .; V gene: TRBV27; CDR3 DNA: TGTGCCAGCAGTTTATTCCTCACCGGGGAGCTGTTTTTT; CDR3 protein: CASSLFLTGELFF
J gene: TRBJ2-1; clone size: .; D gene: TRBD2; V gene: TRBV20-1; CDR3 DNA: TGCAGTGCTAGGGGGACTAGCGGAGAGAACAATGAGCAGTTCTTC; CDR3 protein: CSARGTSGENNEQFF
J gene: TRBJ1-1; clone size: .; D gene: .; V gene: TRBV20-1; CDR3 DNA: TGCAGTGCTAGATTAGCAGGCTTTCACACTGAAGCTTTCTTT; CDR3 protein: CSARLAGFHTEAFF
J gene: TRBJ1-5; clone size: many; D gene: TRBD1; V gene: TRBV6-1; CDR3 DNA: TGTGCCAGCAGTTCAGTACAGGGGGCCGGTCAGCCCCAGCATTTT; CDR3 protein: CASSSVQGAGQPQHF
J gene: TRBJ2-7; clone size: many; D gene: .; V gene: TRBV7-9; CDR3 DNA: TGTGCCAGCAGCCCCGGCTTTTCCCCCTGGAACGAGCAGTACTTC; CDR3 protein: CASSPGFSPWNEQYF
J gene: TRBJ2-2; clone size: .; D gene: .; V gene: TRBV5-1; CDR3 DNA: TGCGCCAGCAGCTTGGCCTCTAGCGTCGGCACCGGGGAGCTGTTTTTT; CDR3 protein: CASSLASSVGTGELFF
J gene: TRBJ2-1; clone size: many; D gene: .; V gene: TRBV15; CDR3 DNA: TGTGCCACCAGCAGACTGTACTCAGGCGCTGAGCAGTTCTTC; CDR3 protein: CATSRLYSGAEQFF
J gene: TRBJ1-1; clone size: many; D gene: .; V gene: TRBV2; CDR3 DNA: TGTGCCAGCAGTGAAGCGCCCTTGAACACTGAAGCTTTCTTT; CDR3 protein: CASSEAPLNTEAFF
J gene: TRBJ2-2; clone size: many; D gene: .; V gene: TRBV20-1; CDR3 DNA: TGCAGTGCTAGCGCGTGGACCGGGGAGCTGTTTTTT; CDR3 protein: CSASAWTGELFF
J gene: TRBJ2-5; clone size: many; D gene: TRBD2; V gene: TRBV28; CDR3 DNA: TGTGCCAGCAGTTTAAGTAGCGGGACGCGGGAGACCCAGTACTTC; CDR3 protein: CASSLSSGTRETQYF
J gene: TRBJ2-7; clone size: many; D gene: TRBD1; V gene: TRBV2; CDR3 DNA: TGTGCCAGCAGTGAATTGGGACAGGGTTACGAGCAGTACTTC; CDR3 protein: CASSELGQGYEQYF
J gene: TRBJ2-3; clone size: many; D gene: .; V gene: TRBV6-2/TRBV6-3; CDR3 DNA: TGTGCCAGCAGATCCGTTTTCGCAGATACGCAGTATTTT; CDR3 protein: CASRSVFADTQYF
J gene: TRBJ2-3; clone size: many; D gene: TRBD2; V gene: TRBV9; CDR3 DNA: TGTGCCAGCAGCTCCACACAGGGTAGCGGGATACGTTTCAGCACAGATACGCAGTATTTT; CDR3 protein: CASSSTQGSGIRFSTDTQYF
J gene: TRBJ1-6; clone size: .; D gene: .; V gene: TRBV14; CDR3 DNA: TGTGCCAGCAGCTCCCGGGGTTCACCCCTCCACTTT; CDR3 protein: CASSSRGSPLHF
J gene: TRBJ1-5; clone size: .; D gene: .; V gene: TRBV19; CDR3 DNA: TGTGCCAGTAGCGCTTCTCCGTGGTCAGGGAGCAATCAGCCCCAGCATTTT; CDR3 protein: CASSASPWSGSNQPQHF
J gene: TRBJ2-1; clone size: many; D gene: TRBD2; V gene: TRBV6-1; CDR3 DNA: TGTGCCAGCAGTATGACTAGCGGTAACCAGGAGCAGTTCTTC; CDR3 protein: CASSMTSGNQEQFF
J gene: TRBJ1-5; clone size: many; D gene: .; V gene: TRBV12-5; CDR3 DNA: TGTGCTAGTGGTACTTGGCAGCCCCAGCATTTT; CDR3 protein: CASGTWQPQHF
J gene: TRBJ1-1; clone size: many; D gene: .; V gene: TRBV6-5; CDR3 DNA: TGTGCCAGCAGTTACGACCCGGGACGCGGAGTAGAAGCTTTCTTT; CDR3 protein: CASSYDPGRGVEAFF
J gene: TRBJ1-2; clone size: many; D gene: TRBD1; V gene: TRBV20-1; CDR3 DNA: TGCAGTGCTAGAGGGACAGGGGGCGACTATGGCTACACCTTC; CDR3 protein: CSARGTGGDYGYTF
J gene: TRBJ2-6; clone size: .; D gene: TRBD1; V gene: TRBV18; CDR3 DNA: TGTGCCAGCTCACCACCCGGACAGGGTTCGGTCCTGACTTTC; CDR3 protein: CASSPPGQGSVLTF
J gene: TRBJ2-1; clone size: .; D gene: TRBD2; V gene: TRBV3-1; CDR3 DNA: TGTGCCAGCAGCCAAGATATAAGGGTAGCGGGGGCCCATGAGCAGTTCTTC; CDR3 protein: CASSQDIRVAGAHEQFF
J gene: TRBJ2-7; clone size: .; D gene: .; V gene: TRBV6-1; CDR3 DNA: TGTGCCAGCAGTGAAGGAGCTGACAGGTCCTACGAGCAGTACTTC; CDR3 protein: CASSEGADRSYEQYF
J gene: TRBJ1-5; clone size: few; D gene: .; V gene: TRBV19; CDR3 DNA: TGTGCCAGTAGTATTTTCGATGGGAACAATCAGCCCCAGCATTTT; CDR3 protein: CASSIFDGNNQPQHF
J gene: TRBJ2-2; clone size: .; D gene: .; V gene: TRBV5-4; CDR3 DNA: TGTGCCAGCAGCCTGCACCCAGGACCCGGGGAGCTGTTTTTT; CDR3 protein: CASSLHPGPGELFF
J gene: TRBJ2-5; clone size: few; D gene: .; V gene: TRBV6-2/TRBV6-3; CDR3 DNA: TGTGCCAGCACGGACGTTCTCGAGACCCAGTACTTC; CDR3 protein: CASTDVLETQYF
J gene: TRBJ2-7; clone size: many; D gene: .; V gene: TRBV10-3; CDR3 DNA: TGTGCCATCAGTGAGGGGGGATGGTCGTCCTACGAGCAGTACTTC; CDR3 protein: CAISEGGWSSYEQYF
J gene: TRBJ2-5; clone size: many; D gene: TRBD1; V gene: TRBV7-2; CDR3 DNA: TGTGCCAGCAGCCCACAGACAGGGTGGGAGACCCAGTACTTC; CDR3 protein: CASSPQTGWETQYF
J gene: TRBJ1-1; clone size: .; D gene: .; V gene: TRBV30; CDR3 DNA: TGTGCCTGGAGTTCGGGGAACACTGAAGCTTTCTTT; CDR3 protein: CAWSSGNTEAFF
J gene: TRBJ1-5; clone size: .; D gene: .; V gene: TRBV5-6; CDR3 DNA: TGTGCCAGCAGCTTGGCAGGGCTGTCCCTTAATCAGCCCCAGCATTTT; CDR3 protein: CASSLAGLSLNQPQHF
J gene: TRBJ1-1; clone size: few; D gene: .; V gene: TRBV19; CDR3 DNA: TGTGCCAGTAGTATAATGGGGGCTAGCACTGAAGCTTTCTTT; CDR3 protein: CASSIMGASTEAFF
J gene: TRBJ1-5; clone size: many; D gene: .; V gene: TRBV12-3/TRBV12-4; CDR3 DNA: TGTGCCAGCAATTGGCAGATCAATCAGCCCCAGCATTTT; CDR3 protein: CASNWQINQPQHF
J gene: TRBJ2-7; clone size: many; D gene: .; V gene: TRBV7-7; CDR3 DNA: TGTGCCAGCAGCTACGGACAGAGCTACGAGCAGTACTTC; CDR3 protein: CASSYGQSYEQYF
J gene: TRBJ2-2; clone size: .; D gene: .; V gene: TRBV7-2; CDR3 DNA: TGTGCCAGCAGCCTAATGGGAGGGGGCACCGGGGAGCTGTTTTTT; CDR3 protein: CASSLMGGGTGELFF
J gene: TRBJ1-2; clone size: .; D gene: .; V gene: TRBV6-1; CDR3 DNA: TGTGCCAGCAGTACCAGAGGAAACTATGGCTACACCTTC; CDR3 protein: CASSTRGNYGYTF
J gene: TRBJ2-1; clone size: .; D gene: .; V gene: TRBV6-1; CDR3 DNA: TGTGCCAGCTCTGCACATAGATCTCCCGGTTACGATGAGCAGTTCTTC; CDR3 protein: CASSAHRSPGYDEQFF
J gene: TRBJ1-3; clone size: few; D gene: .; V gene: TRBV12-3/TRBV12-4; CDR3 DNA: TGTGCCGGCCACACAGGGCCCTATGGAAACACCATATATTTT; CDR3 protein: CAGHTGPYGNTIYF
J gene: TRBJ2-1; clone size: many; D gene: .; V gene: TRBV5-1; CDR3 DNA: TGCGCCAGCAGCTCTGATTACAATGAGCAGTTCTTC; CDR3 protein: CASSSDYNEQFF